The 23 T cell receptor beta chains below come from one sample, sequenced in a study of CD8 T cells in ankylosing spondylitis. General study findings and limits: Ankylosing spondylitis blood appeared to be characterized by a TCR beta motif of about 8 highly homologous variants.

TCRdb re-called the 5' RACE reads with MiXCR, one entry per CDR3 protein. The table lists over 400,000 distinct CDR3 sequences, roughly a quarter of them singletons. The antigens for these receptors are not known. Specimen: blood, either unsorted or a sorted T cell fraction (not recorded which). The receptors here all came from a male donor with ankylosing spondylitis.

This clonotype was counted a few times. This rearrangement joins TRBV27 to TRBJ1-4; D is uncertain. Trimming took 2 bases from V and 8 from J, leaving 9 bases between them. This CDR3 comprises 13 residues. Germline-derived CDR1 and CDR2 are MNHEY and SMNVEV (reference sequence). CDR3 nucleotide sequence: TGTGCCAGCAGTTTACGAGTCGGCGAAAAACTGTTTTTT. Its translation: CASSLRVGEKLFF.

This clonotype was found many times. The V and J genes are TRBV5-1 and TRBJ1-1; D perhaps matches TRBD1 (5 bases). V was cut by 7 bases and J by 0 bases, with 22 bases left in between. This CDR3 has 17 amino acids. Looked up from germline, CDR1 is SGHRS and CDR2 is YFSETQ. The chain's CDR3 is CASRYGAAVLVNTEAFF. Here the CDR3 DNA reads TGCGCCAGCCGATACGGGGCCGCAGTCCTAGTGAACACTGAAGCTTTCTTT.

A few counts support this clonotype. This sequence joins TRBV20-1 and TRBJ2-3; D is tentatively TRBD1 or TRBD2 (9 bases each). V was cut by 1 base and J by 4 bases, with 30 bases left in between. The CDR3 is 20 residues long. Germline assignment: CDR1 DFQATT and CDR2 SNEGSKA (reference sequence). In DNA, the CDR3 is TGCAGTGCTAGAGCCTCGCCGGGACAGGGTGGGAGCGGGAGGTCAGATACGCAGTATTTT. It specifies CSARASPGQGGSGRSDTQYF.

This clonotype was detected a few times. This chain uses TRBV12-3 or TRBV12-4 with TRBJ2-4, with 7 positions matching TRBD1. J gave up 8 bases and V 7 bases, and 8 bases lay outside the gene matches. This CDR3 has 13 amino acids. The DNA of the CDR3 is TGTGCCAGCAACTTTAGACAGGGCGACATTCAGTACTTC. Translation: CASNFRQGDIQYF.

There are many counts of this clonotype. The CDR3 coding sequence is TGCGCCAGCAGCTTCGTACAGGGAAGAACTGAAGCTTTCTTT. It codes for CASSFVQGRTEAFF. The V gene is TRBV5-1, the J gene TRBJ1-1; possibly TRBD1 for D (6 bases). CDR1 SGHRS and CDR2 YFSETQ come from the germline V gene. This CDR3 is built from 14 residues. Trimming took off 2 bases at V and 5 bases at J, with 13 bases between the two ends. The full variable domain, in which reference TRBV5-1 and TRBJ1-1 provide the parts outside the CDR3, is KAGVTQTPRYLIKTRGQQVTLSCSPISGHRSVSWYQQTPGQGLQFLFEYFSETQRNKGNFPGRFSGRQFSNSRSEMNVSTLELGDSALYLCASSFVQGRTEAFFGQGTRLTVV.

This clonotype was detected a few times. This chain connects TRBV5-1 to TRBJ1-1, with D perhaps TRBD1 (5 bases). Trimming removed 4 bases at V and 6 bases at J, with 22 bases between. The CDR3 runs 16 residues. Germline-derived CDR1 and CDR2 are SGHRS and YFSETQ. CDR3 sequence reads: CASSPIGGRPMAEAFF. The CDR3 coding sequence is TGCGCCAGCAGCCCCATCGGGGGTAGGCCCATGGCTGAAGCTTTCTTT. Full variable domain (outside the CDR3, taken from reference TRBV5-1 and TRBJ1-1): KAGVTQTPRYLIKTRGQQVTLSCSPISGHRSVSWYQQTPGQGLQFLFEYFSETQRNKGNFPGRFSGRQFSNSRSEMNVSTLELGDSALYLCASSPIGGRPMAEAFFGQGTRLTVV.

This clonotype was counted only a few times. The chain links TRBV7-9 to TRBJ2-3; 9 bases map to TRBD2. V lost 6 bases to trimming and J lost 5 bases; unmatched junction nucleotides: 6. The length of the CDR3 is 14 residues. The V gene's germline CDR1 is SEHNR and CDR2 FQNEAQ (reference sequence). The DNA for the CDR3 is TGTGCCAGCAGAGGTAGCGGGAGTGGAGATACGCAGTATTTT. This encodes CASRGSGSGDTQYF.

The V gene is TRBV24-1, the J gene TRBJ2-1; 12 bases map to TRBD1. This CDR3 is built from 16 residues. Germline CDR1 is KGHDR and CDR2 is SFDVKD. The trim removed 5 bases at V and 5 bases at J, leaving 6 bases unmatched. CDR3 in DNA: TGTGCCACCAGTGGTGGGGACAGGGGGCTAAACAATGAGCAGTTCTTC. This sequence encodes CATSGGDRGLNNEQFF.

This clonotype was seen a handful of times. V is TRBV5-1 and J is TRBJ1-2; D is unresolved. The CDR3 runs 14 residues. Trimming removed 0 bases from V and 4 bases from J, with 10 bases in between. From germline, CDR1 is SGHRS and CDR2 YFSETQ. CDR3 sequence (DNA): TGCGCCAGCAGCTTGGGGCAGTCGGTCTATGGCTACACCTTC. Protein: CASSLGQSVYGYTF. Full variable domain (remainder filled in from reference TRBV5-1 and TRBJ1-2): KAGVTQTPRYLIKTRGQQVTLSCSPISGHRSVSWYQQTPGQGLQFLFEYFSETQRNKGNFPGRFSGRQFSNSRSEMNVSTLELGDSALYLCASSLGQSVYGYTFGSGTRLTVV.

The chain recombines TRBV3-1 with TRBJ1-6, with D hard to call. CDR1 and CDR2 (germline): LGHDT, YNNKEL (reference sequence). Trimming cost V 5 bases and J 10 bases, with 21 bases left between them. The CDR3 loop spans 16 amino acids. The CDR3 DNA reads TGTGCCAGCAGCGCTCTCCGCGAACCATATGGGTCACCCCTCCACTTT. This encodes CASSALREPYGSPLHF.

The sample holds a few counts of this clonotype. This chain joins TRBV6-1 and TRBJ2-1; D not resolved. The ends were cut back, 6 bases at V and 9 bases at J, with 18 bases in the middle. The V gene's germline CDR1 is MNHNS and CDR2 SASEGT. CDR3 length: 14 residues. This CDR3 reads CASRELNPGREQFF. In DNA form, the CDR3 reads TGTGCCAGCAGGGAACTAAACCCTGGACGTGAGCAGTTCTTC.

The V call is TRBV11-1, the J call TRBJ2-2, with 11 bases lining up with TRBD2. V shed 5 bases, J shed 6 bases, and the junction held 14 bases outside the gene matches. CDR3 length: 18 residues. The germline CDR1 and CDR2 sequences are SGHAT and FQDESV (reference sequence). The CDR3 region is CASSHLSGRAFKAGELFF. The CDR3 DNA follows: TGTGCCAGCAGCCACCTTAGCGGGAGGGCCTTTAAAGCCGGGGAGCTGTTTTTT.

There are many counts of this clonotype. The chain employs TRBV15 and TRBJ1-6; tentative D call: TRBD1 (5 bases). Germline V gives CDR1 LNHNV, CDR2 YYDKDF (reference sequence). The length of the CDR3 is 14 residues. V lost 2 bases to trimming and J lost 7 bases, with 9 bases between them. CDR3 coding DNA: TGTGCCACCAGCAGACAGGGCAGGAATTCACCCCTCCACTTT. This codes for CATSRQGRNSPLHF.

This clonotype was counted a few times. The chain links TRBV20-1 to TRBJ2-1; D is perhaps TRBD2 (6 bases). This CDR3 spans 13 amino acids. The V end was cut by 3 bases, the J end by 1 base, with 7 bases between. Germline CDR1 reads DFQATT; CDR2 reads SNEGSKA (reference sequence). The CDR3, as DNA: TGCAGTGCTAGTAGCGGATCCTACAATGAGCAGTTCTTC. This translates into CSASSGSYNEQFF.

The V gene is TRBV24-1, the J gene TRBJ1-5; D not resolved. The CDR3 sequence is 14 residues long. V gave up 3 bases and J gave up 0 bases, with 5 bases separating them. Germline V gene lookup returns CDR1 KGHDR and CDR2 SFDVKD. CDR3: CATSDGNSNQPQHF. The CDR3 DNA reads as TGTGCCACCAGTGATGGGAATAGCAATCAGCCCCAGCATTTT.

This chain joins TRBV7-9 and TRBJ2-7, with 8 nucleotides matching TRBD2. The CDR3 sequence is 14 residues long. The ends lost 4 bases at V and 3 bases at J; junction bases unmatched: 5. Germline CDR1 SEHNR, CDR2 FQNEAQ (reference sequence). The DNA of the CDR3 is TGTGCCAGCAGCTCCCCGGGACTAGGCTACGAGCAGTACTTC. Translated, it gives CASSSPGLGYEQYF.

The rearrangement links TRBV11-2 to TRBJ2-1; TRBD2 aligns across 10 bases. This CDR3 region has 17 residues. V was clipped by 5 bases and J by 9 bases; unmatched bases: 16. In germline, CDR1 is SGHAT, CDR2 FQNNGV. CDR3 region: CASSPRASGSRAGEQFF. DNA of the CDR3: TGTGCCAGCAGCCCACGGGCTAGCGGGAGCCGGGCGGGTGAGCAGTTCTTC.

There are a few counts of this clonotype. The chain recombines TRBV5-1 with TRBJ1-4; TRBD1 is a possible D gene (6 bases). V gave up 0 bases and J gave up 8 bases, with 20 bases separating them. This CDR3 has 17 amino acids. The germline gives CDR1 SGHRS, CDR2 YFSETQ. CDR3 coding DNA: TGCGCCAGCAGCTTGGGCCTAACCGGGACATTGACAGAAAAACTGTTTTTT. It encodes CASSLGLTGTLTEKLFF.

This clonotype has just a few counts. The chain recombines TRBV7-9 with TRBJ2-7, with D unresolved. The CDR3 runs 13 residues. The germline gives CDR1 SEHNR, CDR2 FQNEAQ (reference sequence). Trimming took off 9 bases at V and 2 bases at J, with 14 bases between the two ends. The CDR3 bases are TGTGCCAGTACTCCGGGCCCGGCCTACGAGCAGTACTTC. This gives the protein CASTPGPAYEQYF.

The chain combines TRBV6-6 with TRBJ1-1; D gene ambiguous. This CDR3 spans 11 amino acids. V was cut by 6 bases and J by 5 bases, with 7 bases left in between. Germline V CDR1 and CDR2: MNHNY, SVGAGI (reference sequence). CDR3 DNA: TGTGCCAGCAGCGAAGTAACTGAAGCTTTCTTT. It is translated as CASSEVTEAFF.

This chain uses TRBV29-1 with TRBJ2-1; 7 bases align to TRBD1. The CDR3 is made up of 19 amino acids. CDR1 SQVTM and CDR2 ANQGSEA come from the germline V gene. The V segment lost 0 bases and the J segment 3 bases; nucleotides outside the gene matches: 17. The CDR3 protein is CSVEEPGGQFVFGYNEQFF. CDR3 bases: TGCAGCGTTGAAGAGCCTGGGGGACAGTTCGTTTTTGGCTACAATGAGCAGTTCTTC.

The chain links TRBV19 to TRBJ2-7; 13 bases are a match to TRBD2. V shed 3 bases and J 6 bases; nucleotides not matched to a gene: 2. CDR3 length: 14 amino acids. The V gene's germline CDR1 is LNHDA and CDR2 SQIVND (reference sequence). CDR3 in DNA: TGTGCCAGTAGTATCGGACTAGCGGGAGTCGAGCAGTACTTC. This gives the protein CASSIGLAGVEQYF.

This clonotype was found a few times. CDR3 protein: CASSLDARPQESDTQYF. Written as DNA, the CDR3 is TGTGCCAGCAGCTTAGACGCGAGGCCCCAGGAGTCAGATACGCAGTATTTT. The genes are TRBV7-8 and TRBJ2-3; D not certain. CDR3 length: 17 residues. Trimming took 1 base from V and 4 from J, leaving 18 bases between them. Germline V gene data show CDR1 as SGHVS and CDR2 as FQNEAQ.